This T cell receptor (beta chain) comes out of a study of OX40 agonist ivuxolimab in advanced cancers. Notes on the research overall: Ivuxolimab was a fully human IgG2 agonistic monoclonal antibody targeting the costimulatory receptor OX40 (CD134). Intravenous ivuxolimab was administered to patients every 2 weeks at six dose levels: 0.01, 0.1, 0.3, 1.5, 3 and 10 mg/kg. Among the approximately 50 dose-escalation patients, roughly 20 had hepatocellular carcinoma, 15 melanoma, 9 renal cell carcinoma and 9 head and neck cancer. Partial responses occurred in three dose-escalation patients, of whom one had hepatocellular carcinoma and two had cutaneous melanoma. The monotherapy dose-escalation portion (N ≈ 50 patients) of the phase I ivuxolimab trial is reported in the paper. Peripheral TCRbeta sequencing aimed to test whether ivuxolimab altered TCR sequence diversity and caused clonal T-cell expansion. Patients were allowed to have had prior anti-PD-1, anti-PD-L1 or anti-CTLA-4 therapy, and approximately 39% of the dose-escalation patients had been treated with checkpoint inhibitors. The dose-escalation cohort was 82.7% male with a mean age of about 65 years, ranging from roughly 23 to 90. General study outcomes and caveats: Low levels of normalized T-cell clonal expansion were also seen in some patients who did not respond. On average, CD8+ T cells showed more expanded clones than CD4+ T cells after ivuxolimab. Partial responders in the 0.1-3.0 mg/kg groups had among the lowest normalized peripheral clonal expansion, especially among CD8+ T cells. At doses of 0.1 to 3.0 mg/kg, clonal expansion of both CD4+ and CD8+ blood T cells was observed from baseline to week 6. The antigen specificity of the clonally expanded peripheral T cells was not determined.

Patients with autoimmune disease history or receiving systemic immunosuppression were excluded from the trial. Peripheral blood for TCR sequencing was drawn from every dose cohort at baseline, at cycle 4 day 1 and at cycle 7 day 1. The samples were drawn from a first-in-human, open-label, multicenter phase I dose-escalation trial of ivuxolimab. Adults with locally advanced or metastatic melanoma, renal cell, hepatocellular, or head and neck squamous cell carcinoma were enrolled in the trial. Before TCR sequencing, CD4+ T cells and CD8+ T cells were sorted from peripheral blood as separate populations. Concerning this clone itself: Its antigen is currently not known. Base qualities are not recorded, but no much larger clone differs from it by a single base.

V is clipped by 5 bases and J by 4 bases, and the sequence between their germline boundaries is 5 bases long. Taken from the germline V gene, the CDR1 and CDR2 loops are SGHAT and FQNNGV. Counted from cysteine to phenylalanine, this CDR3 has 12 amino acids. CDR3 DNA only is kept here, 36 bases in frame from base 1. To sequence the TCRbeta CDR3 region, genomic DNA was isolated from the sorted cells. TCRbeta CDR3 regions were sequenced using the immunoSEQ Assay. TCRdb re-hosts the immuneACCESS table, in-frame sequences only. Its copies lack some clones; in the studies checked, an unresolved V gene accounts for under half of them, and the cause for the rest is not known. The sample has about 73,000 clones on record, around nine tenths of them singletons. The ten largest clonotypes hold 2.5% to 3.5% of the sample.

The sequencing here drew on CD4+ or CD8+ T cells sorted from blood, taken in a trial of the OX40 agonist ivuxolimab. This TCR was recovered from an adult with an advanced solid tumor such as melanoma, head and neck, liver or kidney cancer. This chain joins TRBV11-2 to TRBJ1-4; confidence is insufficient to name the D gene. The DNA sequence reads TGTGCCAGCAGCCCGTATAATGAAAAACTGTTTTTT. Its coded protein is CASSPYNEKLFF.